This T cell receptor beta chain was identified in a study of T cells in Graves' hyperthyroidism and ophthalmopathy. Clinical symptoms, serum thyroxine and TRAb, thyroid ultrasound and orbital computed tomography together formed the diagnostic basis. This clonotype has a count of ten or more. Germline V gene lookup returns CDR1 SGHRS and CDR2 YFSETQ. Trimming shortened V by 0 bases and J by 4 bases, and 10 bases separated the two germline ends. The CDR3 covers 14 residues. TCR beta CDR3 regions were amplified from RNA. The HTBI primer set was used in a first-round RT-PCR of the TCR CDR3. A single record per CDR3 protein comes from TCRdb applying MiXCR to the multiplex PCR reads. The sample lists some 250,000 distinct CDR3 sequences, over 12% occurring once.

The V and J genes are TRBV5-1 and TRBJ2-5; a weak D match, TRBD1 (6 bases). The sample was blood. The source is a woman aged 45 to 65 with Graves' hyperthyroidism that later progressed to Graves' ophthalmopathy. DNA for the CDR3: TGCGCCAGCAGCTTGGCCGTAGGGGGAGAGACCCAGTACTTC. It is translated as CASSLAVGGETQYF.